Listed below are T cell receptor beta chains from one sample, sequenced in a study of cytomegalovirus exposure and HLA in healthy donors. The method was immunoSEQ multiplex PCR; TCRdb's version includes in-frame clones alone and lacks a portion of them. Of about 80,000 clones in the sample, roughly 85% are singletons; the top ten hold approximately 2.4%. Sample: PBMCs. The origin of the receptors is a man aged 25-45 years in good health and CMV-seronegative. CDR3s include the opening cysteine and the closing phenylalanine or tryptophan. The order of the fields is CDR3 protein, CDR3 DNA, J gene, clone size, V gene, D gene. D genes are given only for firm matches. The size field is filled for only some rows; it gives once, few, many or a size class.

CASREQGTNYGYTF	TGTGCCAGCAGGGAACAGGGGACTAACTATGGCTACACCTTC	TRBJ1-2	-	TRBV5-4	TRBD1
CASRTGTEVTEAFF	TGTGCCAGCAGAACCGGGACAGAGGTGACTGAAGCTTTCTTT	TRBJ1-1	-	TRBV28	TRBD1
CASSGTGATDTQYF	TGTGCCAGCAGCGGGACAGGAGCCACAGATACGCAGTATTTT	TRBJ2-3	-	TRBV9	TRBD1
CASSYSRYTEAFF	TGTGCCAGCAGTTACTCGAGGTACACTGAAGCTTTCTTT	TRBJ1-1	-	TRBV6-5	-
CASSQVTGANYGYTF	TGTGCCAGCAGCCAAGTTACGGGAGCGAACTATGGCTACACCTTC	TRBJ1-2	-	TRBV14	-
CASSSDRSYEQYF	TGTGCCAGCAGTTCCGACAGGTCCTACGAGCAGTACTTC	TRBJ2-7	-	TRBV2	-
CATSQGLATTDTQYF	TGTGCCACCAGCCAAGGCCTAGCGACCACAGATACGCAGTATTTT	TRBJ2-3	once	TRBV15	-
CASSPPSDRRAGYTF	TGCGCCAGCAGCCCCCCATCGGACAGGCGTGCAGGCTACACCTTC	TRBJ1-2	-	TRBV5-1	TRBD1
CAISGRQEYEQYF	TGTGCCATCAGTGGCAGGCAAGAATACGAGCAGTACTTC	TRBJ2-7	-	TRBV10-3	-
CASSQDRYPTNYGYPF	TGCGCCAGCAGCCAAGATAGGTATCCTACTAACTATGGCTACCCCTTC	TRBJ1-2	-	TRBV4-3	-
CASSSGTGVYNEQFF	TGTGCCAGCAGCTCCGGGACAGGGGTGTACAATGAGCAGTTCTTC	TRBJ2-1	-	TRBV5-5	TRBD1
CSAKSEETQYF	TGCAGTGCAAAGAGCGAGGAGACCCAGTACTTC	TRBJ2-5	-	TRBV20-1	-
CASSFRQRQKLFF	TGTGCCAGCAGTTTTCGCCAGCGTCAAAAACTGTTTTTT	TRBJ1-4	-	TRBV6-5	-
CASQGPGSYGYTF	TGTGCCAGCCAGGGCCCTGGGTCGTATGGCTACACCTTC	TRBJ1-2	-	TRBV6-6	-
CASSQDGGPYGYTF	TGCGCCAGCAGCCAAGACGGGGGGCCTTATGGCTACACCTTC	TRBJ1-2	once	TRBV4-3	-
CASSPNLGGSYEQYF	TGTGCCAGCAGCCCCAACCTGGGGGGCTCCTACGAGCAGTACTTC	TRBJ2-7	-	TRBV7-6	-
CASSTGGIYEQYF	TGTGCCAGCAGTACGGGAGGCATCTACGAGCAGTACTTC	TRBJ2-7	-	TRBV27	TRBD2
CVSAGTAPYEQYF	TGTGTCTCTGCCGGGACAGCCCCCTACGAGCAGTACTTC	TRBJ2-7	-	TRBV28	TRBD1
CASSKTRDRNSPLHF	TGTGCCAGCAGCAAGACCCGGGACAGAAATTCACCCCTCCACTTT	TRBJ1-6	-	TRBV7-3	TRBD1
CASSSGQFRGTEAFF	TGTGCCAGCAGTTCAGGACAGTTCCGGGGAACTGAAGCTTTCTTT	TRBJ1-1	few	TRBV27	-
CASSYSTGQNTEAFF	TGTGCCAGCAGTTACTCTACAGGGCAGAACACTGAAGCTTTCTTT	TRBJ1-1	-	TRBV6-6	-
CASSQGGDNSPLHF	TGCGCCAGCAGCCAAGGGGGAGACAATTCACCCCTCCACTTT	TRBJ1-6	few	TRBV4-3	-
CASSVTAGADTGELFF	TGTGCCAGCAGCGTAACGGCAGGGGCTGACACCGGGGAGCTGTTTTTT	TRBJ2-2	-	TRBV9	-
CASSPLGERTQYF	TGTGCCAGCAGCCCCCTAGGCGAACGGACCCAGTACTTC	TRBJ2-5	-	TRBV27	-
CASSPDRQGRQPQHF	TGTGCCAGCTCACCGGATCGACAGGGGAGGCAGCCCCAGCATTTT	TRBJ1-5	-	TRBV18	TRBD1
CASSYGRGSYGQYF	TGTGCCAGCAGTTATGGCAGGGGATCCTACGGGCAGTACTTC	TRBJ2-7	-	TRBV6-5	-
CASSPLGEGSGNTIYF	TGTGCCAGCTCACCACTTGGGGAGGGATCTGGAAACACCATATATTTT	TRBJ1-3	-	TRBV18	-
CAWRGDRGRSYEQYF	TGTGCCTGGAGGGGGGACAGGGGGCGATCCTACGAGCAGTACTTC	TRBJ2-7	-	TRBV30	TRBD1
CASSDRGVETQYF	TGTGCCAGTAGCGACAGGGGAGTGGAGACCCAGTACTTC	TRBJ2-5	-	TRBV19	TRBD1
CASSPSWGTLDEQYF	TGTGCCAGCAGCCCCTCCTGGGGGACTTTAGACGAGCAGTACTTC	TRBJ2-7	-	TRBV11-2	-
CASSQIGDTIYF	TGCGCCAGCAGCCAGATCGGAGACACCATATATTTT	TRBJ1-3	-	TRBV4-1	-
CASSQGQRPEKLFF	TGCGCCAGCAGCCAAGGACAGCGCCCTGAAAAACTGTTTTTT	TRBJ1-4	few	TRBV4-3	-
CSVTGPGLAVEQYF	TGCAGCGTTACAGGGCCCGGACTAGCCGTCGAGCAGTACTTC	TRBJ2-7	-	TRBV29-1	TRBD2
CSVAGGSNQPQHF	TGCAGCGTAGCAGGGGGTAGCAATCAGCCCCAGCATTTT	TRBJ1-5	-	TRBV29-1	TRBD1
CASSQVEGANAGELFF	TGTGCCAGCAGCCAAGTAGAGGGGGCAAACGCCGGGGAGCTGTTTTTT	TRBJ2-2	-	TRBV4-2	TRBD1
CASSLEHGGRTEAFF	TGTGCCAGCAGTTTAGAGCATGGGGGCCGCACTGAAGCTTTCTTT	TRBJ1-1	-	TRBV27	-
CASSTQGGKVAEQYF	TGTGCCAGTAGTACTCAAGGGGGAAAGGTCGCCGAGCAGTACTTC	TRBJ2-7	-	TRBV19	-
CASSESETGGNEQFF	TGCGCCAGCAGTGAGTCGGAGACAGGGGGCAATGAGCAGTTCTTC	TRBJ2-1	few	TRBV10-2	TRBD1
CASSVGGRAPNEQFF	TGTGCCAGCAGCGTTGGTGGGAGGGCCCCCAATGAGCAGTTCTTC	TRBJ2-1	-	TRBV9	TRBD2
CASSLGAGSSDERFF	TGTGCCAGCAGCTTAGGGGCCGGGAGCTCGGATGAGCGGTTCTTC	TRBJ2-1	-	TRBV7-8	-
CASSFVRGTYMNTEAFF	TGTGCCAGCAGCTTTGTCAGGGGTACCTATATGAACACTGAAGCTTTCTTT	TRBJ1-1	-	TRBV7-2	-
CASSPGTLATDTQYF	TGTGCCAGCTCACCAGGAACCCTAGCCACAGATACGCAGTATTTT	TRBJ2-3	-	TRBV18	-
CASSQPTGGRETQYF	TGTGCCAGCAGTCAACCGACAGGGGGACGAGAGACCCAGTACTTC	TRBJ2-5	-	TRBV6-5	TRBD1
CASSPYRHGEQYF	TGTGCCAGCAGCCCCTACAGGCACGGCGAGCAGTACTTC	TRBJ2-7	-	TRBV14	-
CASTQSGYLTGELFF	TGTGCCAGCACCCAATCGGGGTATTTAACCGGGGAGCTGTTTTTT	TRBJ2-2	-	TRBV27	-
CASSVAGGPVGQFF	TGTGCCAGCAGCGTAGCGGGAGGGCCCGTTGGGCAGTTCTTC	TRBJ2-1	-	TRBV5-6	TRBD2
CASSLAGDYEQYF	TGTGCCAGCAGTTTAGCGGGAGACTACGAGCAGTACTTC	TRBJ2-7	-	TRBV28	TRBD2
CASSPGGGAQETQYF	TGTGCCAGCAGCCCCGGAGGAGGGGCCCAAGAGACCCAGTACTTC	TRBJ2-5	-	TRBV5-4	-
CASSLGAANTEAFF	TGTGCCAGCTCACTGGGCGCAGCGAACACTGAAGCTTTCTTT	TRBJ1-1	-	TRBV18	-
CASSLQGGTYEQYF	TGCGCCAGCAGCCTCCAGGGCGGGACCTACGAGCAGTACTTC	TRBJ2-7	-	TRBV5-1	-
CASSLEGCGYTF	TGTGCCAGCAGCTTAGAGGGGTGTGGCTACACCTTC	TRBJ1-2	-	TRBV7-2	-
CASSRGDGGYTDTQYF	TGTGCCAGCAGCCGGGGCGATGGGGGGTACACAGATACGCAGTATTTT	TRBJ2-3	-	TRBV4-2	-
CASSHAGDRECTF	TGTGCCAGCAGCCACGCCGGGGACAGGGAATGCACCTTC	TRBJ1-2	-	TRBV27	TRBD1
CSSSPKYQETQYF	TGTTCCAGCAGCCCTAAGTACCAAGAGACCCAGTACTTC	TRBJ2-5	-	TRBV7-9	-
CASISPGVYNEQFF	TGTGCCAGCATCTCCCCGGGGGTATACAATGAGCAGTTCTTC	TRBJ2-1	few	TRBV6-1	-
CASSVIGVTNSPLHF	TGTGCCAGCAGTGTGATAGGGGTGACGAATTCACCCCTCCACTTT	TRBJ1-6	-	TRBV6-1	-
CAWSDTRGGEQFF	TGCGCCTGGAGTGACACGAGGGGGGGGGAGCAGTTCTTC	TRBJ2-1	-	TRBV30	-